The clone carrying this T cell receptor beta chain was detected once. Its specificity is unknown. Stated treatment: approximately 10-day PBMC culture with coronavirus spike peptide pools or control peptides (ViraFEST assay). The data derive from a study of vaccination and CD4 T cells after COVID-19. The wider study: The convalescent population consisted of six males and four females, two of whom were of Hispanic ethnicity.

This CDR3 spans 18 amino acids. The ends lost 0 bases at V and 2 bases at J; junction bases unmatched: 4. Germline V gene sequence: CDR1 SEHNR, CDR2 FQNEAQ (reference sequence). Researchers used the Oncomine TCR Beta short-read assay to sequence DNA from cultured CD4+ T cells. TCRdb fed the PCR reads into MiXCR, producing one record per CDR3 protein. The table includes about 27,000 distinct CDR3 sequences, about two thirds detected once. Whole-study findings and limits: Spike mono-reactivity was found in 304 of the 307 vaccine-specific clones identified in convalescent patients.

Material: CD4+ T cells from blood, cultured in vitro, obtained after SARS-CoV-2 vaccination. The source is a human donor who received a COVID-19 vaccine. The chain has TRBV7-9 and TRBJ2-2; TRBD2 aligns across 12 bases. This CDR3 reads CASSLALTSGGNTGELFF. The CDR3 DNA is TGTGCCAGCAGCTTAGCGCTGACTAGCGGGGGAAACACCGGGGAGCTGTTTTTT.